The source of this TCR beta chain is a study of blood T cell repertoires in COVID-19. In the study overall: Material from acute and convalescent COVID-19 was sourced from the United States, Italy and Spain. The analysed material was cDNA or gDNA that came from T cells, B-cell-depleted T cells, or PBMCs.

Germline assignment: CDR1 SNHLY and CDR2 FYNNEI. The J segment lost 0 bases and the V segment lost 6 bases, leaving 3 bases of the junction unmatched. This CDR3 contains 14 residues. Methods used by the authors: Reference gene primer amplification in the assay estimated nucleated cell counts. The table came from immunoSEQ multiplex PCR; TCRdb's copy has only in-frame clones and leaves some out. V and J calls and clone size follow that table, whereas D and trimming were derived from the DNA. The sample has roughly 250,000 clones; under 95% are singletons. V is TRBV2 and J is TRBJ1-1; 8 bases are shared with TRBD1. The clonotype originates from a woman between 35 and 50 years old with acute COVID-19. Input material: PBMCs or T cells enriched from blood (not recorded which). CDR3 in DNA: TGTGCCAGCAGCCGACAGGGGATGAACACTGAAGCTTTCTTT. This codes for CASSRQGMNTEAFF.